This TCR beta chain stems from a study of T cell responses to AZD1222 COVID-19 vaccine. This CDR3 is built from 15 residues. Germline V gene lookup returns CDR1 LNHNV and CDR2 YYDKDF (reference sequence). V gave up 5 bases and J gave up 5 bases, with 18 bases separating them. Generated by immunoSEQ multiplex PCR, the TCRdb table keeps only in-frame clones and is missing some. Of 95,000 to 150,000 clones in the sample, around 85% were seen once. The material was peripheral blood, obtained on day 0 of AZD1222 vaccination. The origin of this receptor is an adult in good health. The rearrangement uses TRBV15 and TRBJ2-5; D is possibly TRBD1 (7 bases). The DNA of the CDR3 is TGTGCCACCAGCGGCCCCCAGGGGGGAGCGGAGACCCAGTACTTC. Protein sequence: CATSGPQGGAETQYF.